These 17 T cell receptor beta chains share one sample of origin, sequenced in a study of T cells after yellow fever vaccination. TCRdb itself ran the 5' RACE reads through MiXCR, one entry per CDR3 protein. The top ten clones hold about 15% of a sample with hundreds of thousands of distinct CDR3 sequences, about 12% of them seen once. Sequences were derived from PBMCs, sampled on the day of the yellow fever booster vaccination. Receptor source: a man aged 30-40 years who received the YFV17D yellow fever vaccine.

The chain has TRBV5-1 and TRBJ2-2; D assignment may be TRBD1 or TRBD2 (5 bases each). This CDR3 is built from 17 residues. Trimming removed 4 bases from V and 5 bases from J, with 21 bases in between. The germline CDR1 and CDR2 sequences are SGHRS and YFSETQ. In DNA form, the CDR3 reads TGCGCCAGCAGCGTGTTCCCCCGGGACGGTGGAACCGGGGAGCTGTTTTTT. This encodes CASSVFPRDGGTGELFF.

This clonotype has more than one count but fewer than ten. The chain joins TRBV6-5 to TRBJ1-2; D is ambiguous. Germline CDR1 is MNHEY and CDR2 is SVGAGI. This CDR3 comprises 14 residues. Deletions cut 2 bases from V and 8 bases from J, with 15 bases between. In nucleotides, the CDR3 is TGTGCCAGCAGTTACGGGAAGGGTGCTGGCGGCTACACCTTC. This translates into CASSYGKGAGGYTF.

This clonotype was counted only a few times. V is TRBV6-1 and J is TRBJ1-5, with D unresolved. Per the germline V gene, CDR1 is MNHNS and CDR2 is SASEGT. The ends were cut back, 6 bases at V and 2 bases at J, with 14 bases in the middle. This CDR3 is built from 15 residues. CDR3 DNA: TGTGCCAGCAGCAATGAGGTCAGCGGCAATCAGCCCCAGCATTTT. The encoded protein is CASSNEVSGNQPQHF.

The genes are TRBV6-5 and TRBJ2-7; no firm D call. Germline V gene data show CDR1 as MNHEY and CDR2 as SVGAGI. This CDR3 is built from 13 residues. V lost 0 bases, J lost 7 bases, and 10 bases lay in between. CDR3 in DNA: TGTGCCAGCAGTTACTCGATACGTGGGGAGCAGTACTTC. It codes for CASSYSIRGEQYF.

V is TRBV4-3 and J is TRBJ1-1; D might be TRBD1 (5 bases). The germline V and J ends were trimmed by 0 bases and 7 bases, with 9 bases remaining between them. This CDR3 comprises 13 residues. In germline, CDR1 is LGHNA, CDR2 YSLEER. The CDR3 sequence is CASSQDTGYEAFF. The CDR3, as DNA: TGCGCCAGCAGCCAAGATACAGGATATGAAGCTTTCTTT.

This chain links TRBV6-2 or TRBV6-3 with TRBJ2-1; 10 bases fit TRBD2. Germline-derived CDR1 and CDR2 are MNHEY and SVGEGT. Germline trimming cut 1 base from V and 9 bases from J; bases unmatched to any gene: 6. CDR3 length equals 15 residues. The CDR3 bases are TGTGCCAGCAGTTACTTACTAGCGGGAAGAATTGAGCAGTTCTTC. Protein sequence: CASSYLLAGRIEQFF.

The V gene is TRBV30, the J gene TRBJ1-4; D ambiguous. Germline V gives CDR1 GTSNPN, CDR2 SVGIG (reference sequence). This CDR3 has 14 amino acids. Trimming pared 0 bases from V and 3 bases from J, leaving 8 bases between. CDR3 nucleotides: TGTGCCTGGAGTGTAATGCTTGCTAATGAAAAACTGTTTTTT. It yields the protein CAWSVMLANEKLFF.

This chain joins TRBV11-2 and TRBJ2-2; D unresolved. The CDR3 totals 15 residues. CDR1 and CDR2 from the germline V gene are SGHAT and FQNNGV. Trimming took off 3 bases at V and 0 bases at J, with 8 bases between the two ends. The CDR3 DNA follows: TGTGCCAGCAGCTTGAGAGCAACGAACACCGGGGAGCTGTTTTTT. It encodes CASSLRATNTGELFF.

This clonotype showed up just a few times. The genes are TRBV28 and TRBJ2-3; D is unresolved. Trimming took 2 bases from V and 11 from J, leaving 2 bases between them. The CDR3 covers 9 residues. Germline V gene data show CDR1 as MDHEN and CDR2 as SYDVKM. The CDR3 region is CASSLGQYF. CDR3 coding DNA: TGTGCCAGCAGTTTAGGGCAGTATTTT. Complete variable domain (other parts from reference TRBV28 and TRBJ2-3): DVKVTQSSRYLVKRTGEKVFLECVQDMDHENMFWYRQDPGLGLRLIYFSYDVKMKEKGDIPEGYSVSREKKERFSLILESASTNQTSMYLCASSLGQYFGPGTRLTVL.

The table lists this clonotype with a few counts. The CDR3 region is CASSFPTAGYNEQFF. CDR3 coding DNA: TGCGCCAGCAGCTTCCCGACAGCCGGCTACAATGAGCAGTTCTTC. The chain recombines TRBV5-1 with TRBJ2-1, with D possibly being TRBD1 (5 bases). The CDR3 has 15 residues. Germline loops: CDR1 SGHRS, CDR2 YFSETQ. Trimming left V 2 bases short and J 3 bases short, with 12 bases between.

The V gene is TRBV27, the J gene TRBJ2-1, with D possibly TRBD1 on 6 matching bases. The germline V gene encodes CDR1 MNHEY and CDR2 SMNVEV (reference sequence). Deletions cut 5 bases from V and 12 bases from J, with 14 bases between. This CDR3 is 12 amino acids long. This CDR3 is CASSPGVWGQFF. For the CDR3, the DNA is TGTGCCAGCAGTCCAGGGGTGTGGGGGCAGTTCTTC.

This clonotype was detected many times. The J gene is TRBJ1-1, the V gene TRBV5-1; D unclear. Trimming took 0 bases from V and 1 from J, leaving 7 bases between them. The germline V gene encodes CDR1 SGHRS and CDR2 YFSETQ. The CDR3 length is 14 residues. CDR3 sequence reads: CASSLAASNTEAFF. In DNA form, the CDR3 reads TGCGCCAGCAGCTTGGCAGCCTCGAACACTGAAGCTTTCTTT.

The table lists this clonotype with a few counts. V is TRBV28 and J is TRBJ1-5; 7 bases align to TRBD1. Losses at the gene ends were 8 bases for V and 4 bases for J; bases not matched to a gene: 11. Per germline, CDR1 MDHEN and CDR2 SYDVKM. This CDR3 region has 15 residues. The chain's CDR3 is CASAFGDSRNQPQHF. In DNA form, the CDR3 reads TGTGCCAGCGCCTTTGGGGACAGTCGGAATCAGCCCCAGCATTTT.

In its sample, this clonotype was seen many times. This chain connects TRBV15 to TRBJ2-4; no clear D gene. The CDR3 runs 14 residues. V was cut by 7 bases and J by 0 bases, with 10 bases left in between. Germline assignment: CDR1 LNHNV and CDR2 YYDKDF (reference sequence). DNA for the CDR3: TGTGCCACCAAGGGTACTTTAGCCAAAAACATTCAGTACTTC. Amino acids: CATKGTLAKNIQYF.

V and J are TRBV24-1 and TRBJ2-3, with D possibly matching TRBD1 (6 bases). Germline values: CDR1 KGHDR, CDR2 SFDVKD. V was trimmed by 4 bases and J by 8 bases, leaving 24 bases between them. There are 17 residues in the CDR3. The CDR3 is CATSEPSAQGRLGTQYF. CDR3 in DNA: TGTGCCACCAGTGAACCCTCCGCGCAGGGGAGATTGGGTACGCAGTATTTT.

CDR3 residues: CASSLAARSTETQYF. CDR3 DNA sequence: TGTGCCAGCAGCTTAGCGGCCAGATCAACAGAGACCCAGTACTTC. V usage is TRBV7-2 and J usage is TRBJ2-5; D call uncertain. The V end was cut by 0 bases, the J end by 4 bases, with 12 bases between. From germline, CDR1 is SGHTA and CDR2 FQGNSA. This CDR3 comprises 15 residues. Full variable domain (outside the CDR3, taken from reference TRBV7-2 and TRBJ2-5): GAGVSQSPSNKVTEKGKDVELRCDPISGHTALYWYRQSLGQGLEFLIYFQGNSAPDKSGLPSDRFSAERTGGSVSTLTIQRTQQEDSAVYLCASSLAARSTETQYFGPGTRLLVL.

This clonotype showed up many times. The chain combines TRBV5-1 with TRBJ2-7; 9 bases match TRBD2. Germline V gene sequence: CDR1 SGHRS, CDR2 YFSETQ. V was clipped by 1 base and J by 4 bases; unmatched bases: 3. The CDR3 has 14 amino acids. The DNA for the CDR3 is TGCGCCAGCAGCTTGCGGCTAGCGGGATACGAGCAGTACTTC. This encodes CASSLRLAGYEQYF. Looking up the rest from reference TRBV5-1 and TRBJ2-7 gives the full variable domain: KAGVTQTPRYLIKTRGQQVTLSCSPISGHRSVSWYQQTPGQGLQFLFEYFSETQRNKGNFPGRFSGRQFSNSRSEMNVSTLELGDSALYLCASSLRLAGYEQYFGPGTRLTVT.